The count of the clone carrying this TCR beta chain is one. No antigen is known for it. Sequencing was at survey level. The repertoire was sequenced with immunoSEQ multiplex PCR; TCRdb's copy has only in-frame clones and lacks some. This sample has about 22,000 clones, with 82% found just once. This entry comes from a study of STAT5B mutations in CD4+ large granular lymphocyte leukemia. The study, taken as a whole, reports: TRBV06-family usage was enriched in top patient clones (8/27) versus controls (2/35). Without HLA matching, higher CD4+ than CD8+ T-LGLL clonality could reflect small sample size. CD4-sorted patient repertoires seemed more clonal than healthy CD4+ repertoires.

The CDR3 contains 17 residues. The germline V gene has CDR1 LGHNA and CDR2 YSLEER. Trimming took off 6 bases at V and 0 bases at J, with 20 bases between the two ends. This sequence was found in a human donor in good health. This sequence joins TRBV4-3 and TRBJ2-5, with D perhaps TRBD2 (5 bases). Sequencing was done on a sample of CD4+ T cells from blood buffy coats. CDR3 region: CASSPSRSVPYQETQYF. CDR3 sequence (DNA): TGCGCCAGCAGTCCTAGCCGTAGCGTCCCGTACCAAGAGACCCAGTACTTC.